The 21 T cell receptor beta chains below were found in one sample sequenced in a study of blood T cell repertoires in COVID-19. Measured with immunoSEQ multiplex PCR; TCRdb has only the in-frame clones, and not every one. The repertoire holds under 150,000 clones, with 84% as singletons. Material: peripheral blood. Source of these receptors: a woman aged 40 to 55 with acute or convalescent COVID-19.

The CDR3 nucleotides read TGTGCCACCAGCAGAGATCGGCTAGCGGGGAAGAACACCGGGGAGCTGTTTTTT. Protein product: CATSRDRLAGKNTGELFF. This chain links TRBV15 with TRBJ2-2; 9 nucleotides match TRBD2. Germline V gives CDR1 LNHNV, CDR2 YYDKDF (reference sequence). Trimming took 0 bases from V and 1 from J; bases not matched to a gene: 6. The CDR3 totals 18 residues. The whole variable domain, filled in from reference TRBV15 and TRBJ2-2, reads DAMVIQNPRYQVTQFGKPVTLSCSQTLNHNVMYWYQQKSSQAPKLLFHYYDKDFNNEADTPDNFQSRRPNTSFCFLDIRSPGLGDTAMYLCATSRDRLAGKNTGELFFGEGSRLTVL.

This chain uses TRBV20-1 with TRBJ1-1; 8 positions match TRBD1. Germline loops: CDR1 DFQATT, CDR2 SNEGSKA (reference sequence). Unmatched junction bases numbered 8, after V lost 6 bases and J lost 11 bases. The CDR3 covers 11 residues. In nucleotides, the CDR3 is TGCAGTGCAAAAGGGACAGGTGAGGCTTTCTTT. Translation gives CSAKGTGEAFF.

This clone was seen just once. CDR3 loop: CASSFTGTGNGYTF. As DNA, the CDR3 is TGCGCCAGCAGCTTTACCGGGACAGGGAACGGCTACACCTTC. The V and J genes are TRBV5-1 and TRBJ1-2; TRBD1 aligns across 9 bases. Germline V gene lookup returns CDR1 SGHRS and CDR2 YFSETQ. This CDR3 comprises 14 residues. V gave up 2 bases and J gave up 8 bases; unmatched junction bases: 7. Based on the CDR3 plus reference TRBV5-1 and TRBJ1-2, the full variable domain is KAGVTQTPRYLIKTRGQQVTLSCSPISGHRSVSWYQQTPGQGLQFLFEYFSETQRNKGNFPGRFSGRQFSNSRSEMNVSTLELGDSALYLCASSFTGTGNGYTFGSGTRLTVV.

This clone appeared a single time. V and J are TRBV5-6 and TRBJ1-2; D ambiguous. V gave up 4 bases and J gave up 7 bases, with 23 bases separating them. Germline V gene sequence: CDR1 SGHDT, CDR2 YYEEEE. This CDR3 contains 16 residues. CDR3 loop: CASSPQSHLEGAGYTF. Written as DNA, the CDR3 is TGTGCCAGCAGCCCCCAGTCGCACCTGGAAGGAGCTGGCTACACCTTC.

Only one count was recorded for this clone. This chain joins TRBV3-1 (or the pseudogene TRBV3-2) and TRBJ1-2; 8 nucleotides line up with TRBD1. V was pared by 1 base and J by 0 bases, with 4 bases of the junction left unmatched. Germline V gives CDR1 LGHDT, CDR2 YNNKEL (reference sequence). This CDR3 spans 16 amino acids. CDR3 sequence: CASSQGGTGTNYGYTF. In DNA, the CDR3 is TGTGCCAGCAGCCAAGGCGGGACAGGCACTAACTATGGCTACACCTTC.

This sequence joins TRBV7-6 and TRBJ2-3; 8 nucleotides match TRBD2. The CDR3 is 17 amino acids. Germline CDR1 SGHVS, CDR2 FNYEAQ. The J segment lost 4 bases and the V segment lost 5 bases, leaving 14 bases of the junction unmatched. DNA of the CDR3: TGTGCCAGCAGCCTGACTTATACGGGGGGGAGATCAGATACGCAGTATTTT. Translation: CASSLTYTGGRSDTQYF.

In its sample, this clone was seen once. The chain uses TRBV6-5 and TRBJ2-1, with TRBD2 matching 14 bases. Losses at the gene ends were 6 bases for V and 5 bases for J; bases not matched to a gene: 3. The CDR3 is 15 amino acids. Germline CDR1 reads MNHEY; CDR2 reads SVGAGI. The CDR3 loop reads CASRQTSGGDNEQFF. CDR3 coding DNA: TGTGCCAGCAGGCAGACTAGCGGGGGGGACAATGAGCAGTTCTTC.

The chain employs TRBV6-5 and TRBJ2-7; 9 positions agree with TRBD2. Germline V gene lookup returns CDR1 MNHEY and CDR2 SVGAGI. CDR3 length equals 11 residues. The ends lost 11 bases at V and 3 bases at J; junction bases unmatched: 2. The CDR3 region has the DNA TGTGCCGGCGGGGGGGGCTACGAGCAGTACTTC. It codes for CAGGGGYEQYF.

Here the CDR3 DNA reads TGTGCCAGCTCGAGTAGGGACAATGATGAGCAGTTCTTC. The encoded protein is CASSSRDNDEQFF. The chain joins TRBV18 to TRBJ2-1, with a tentative D call TRBD1 (6 bases). The CDR3 covers 13 residues. V was pared by 6 bases and J by 8 bases, with 14 bases between. The germline CDR1 and CDR2 sequences are KGHSH and LQKENI.

The chain couples TRBV5-6 to TRBJ1-6, with D uncertain. The ends were cut back, 1 base at V and 0 bases at J, with 11 bases in the middle. The CDR3 runs 17 residues. Germline V CDR1 and CDR2: SGHDT, YYEEEE. The CDR3 here is CASSLYQASSYNSPLHF. CDR3 DNA: TGTGCCAGCAGCTTGTACCAGGCGAGCTCCTATAATTCACCCCTCCACTTT.

The chain recombines TRBV7-8 with TRBJ1-6, with no clear D. V lost 5 bases and J lost 6, with 5 bases in between. The CDR3 covers 12 residues. Germline-derived CDR1 and CDR2 are SGHVS and FQNEAQ. DNA of the CDR3: TGTGCCAGCAGCCACATTAATTCACCCCTCCACTTT. This codes for CASSHINSPLHF.

The chain is built from TRBV6-5 and TRBJ1-1, with a tentative D call TRBD1 (5 bases). The CDR3 contains 13 residues. V lost 7 bases and J 5 bases, leaving 14 bases between the germline ends. Germline values: CDR1 MNHEY, CDR2 SVGAGI. This CDR3 is CASIPERGTEAFF. The CDR3 bases are TGTGCCAGCATTCCTGAAAGGGGAACTGAAGCTTTCTTT.

This chain joins TRBV5-1 and TRBJ2-3; 8 nucleotides align to TRBD2. CDR1 and CDR2 (germline): SGHRS, YFSETQ. The CDR3 totals 14 residues. Trimming cost V 5 bases and J 5 bases; bases outside gene matches: 7. The CDR3 DNA is TGCGCCAGCAGTCGGCAGGCGGGGGGAGATACGCAGTATTTT. This encodes CASSRQAGGDTQYF.

The J gene is TRBJ2-7, the V gene TRBV5-1; D might be TRBD2 (6 bases). CDR1 is SGHRS, CDR2 YFSETQ, per germline. V lost 5 bases to trimming and J lost 0 bases, with 12 bases between them. The CDR3 sequence is 14 residues long. The CDR3 DNA reads as TGCGCCAGCAGTTACGACGGGAGCTCCTACGAGCAGTACTTC. This codes for CASSYDGSSYEQYF.

This chain connects TRBV6-2 or TRBV6-3 to TRBJ2-2, with 7 bases lining up with TRBD1. This CDR3 has 14 residues. After removal of 4 bases from V and 7 bases from J, the junction contained 6 bases not matched to a gene. Germline CDR1 and CDR2: MNHEY and SVGEGT. The CDR3 here is CASSLTGSGGELFF. The CDR3 DNA is TGTGCCAGCAGTTTGACAGGGTCCGGCGGGGAGCTGTTTTTT.

This clone has only a few counts. J is TRBJ2-7 and V is TRBV11-2; 8 nucleotides agree with TRBD1. Germline lookup yields CDR1 SGHAT and CDR2 FQNNGV. V lost 7 bases, J lost 1 base, and 9 bases stayed unmatched. The CDR3 extends over 15 amino acids. Written as DNA, the CDR3 is TGTGCCAGCACCAGGGGCCGACAGGGGTCCTACGAGCAGTACTTC. It encodes CASTRGRQGSYEQYF.

This chain connects TRBV18 to TRBJ2-5, with D possibly matching TRBD1 (6 bases). Between the trimmed V and J ends, which lost 1 base and 3 bases, there was a span of 18 bases. CDR3 length equals 17 residues. CDR1 and CDR2 from the germline V gene are KGHSH and LQKENI. The CDR3 sequence: CASSPLLRRGQKETQYF. The CDR3 DNA reads TGTGCCAGCTCACCACTCCTGAGAAGGGGACAAAAAGAGACCCAGTACTTC. The whole variable domain, remainder taken from reference TRBV18 and TRBJ2-5, is NAGVMQNPRHLVRRRGQEARLRCSPMKGHSHVYWYRQLPEEGLKFMVYLQKENIIDESGMPKERFSAEFPKEGPSILRIQQVVRGDSAAYFCASSPLLRRGQKETQYFGPGTRLLVL.

V and J are TRBV10-2 and TRBJ2-7; the D gene is possibly TRBD1 (6 bases). The V end was cut by 2 bases, the J end by 0 bases, with 14 bases between. Germline V gene data show CDR1 as WSHSY and CDR2 as SAAADI. This CDR3 comprises 16 residues. The CDR3 DNA sequence: TGCGCCAGCAGTGAGCGCTGGGGGCTAAGCTCCTACGAGCAGTACTTC. Encoded protein: CASSERWGLSSYEQYF.

The V gene is TRBV10-3, the J gene TRBJ2-1, with D tentatively TRBD2 (7 bases). In germline, CDR1 is ENHRY, CDR2 SYGVKD. The V and J ends lost 3 bases and 8 bases respectively, with 11 bases between them. This CDR3 contains 13 residues. The CDR3 DNA follows: TGTGCCATCAGTGACGGGGGGCGGTATGAGCAGTTCTTC. This sequence encodes CAISDGGRYEQFF.

This chain joins TRBV30 and TRBJ2-3; TRBD2 agrees at 7 bases. The V gene's germline CDR1 is GTSNPN and CDR2 SVGIG (reference sequence). This CDR3 contains 15 residues. V shed 1 base and J 1 base; nucleotides not matched to a gene: 5. Written as DNA, the CDR3 is TGTGCCTGGAGTGCGAGTCGGGGGGGCACAGATACGCAGTATTTT. Translated, it gives CAWSASRGGTDTQYF.

This chain uses TRBV20-1 with TRBJ2-1, with D perhaps matching TRBD2 (6 bases). Trimming pared 3 bases from V and 1 base from J, leaving 13 bases between. CDR1 is DFQATT and CDR2 is SNEGSKA in the germline V gene (reference sequence). The CDR3 runs to 15 residues. The CDR3 region is CSASGSGSSYNEQFF. For the CDR3, the DNA is TGCAGTGCTAGTGGTAGCGGTTCTTCCTACAATGAGCAGTTCTTC.